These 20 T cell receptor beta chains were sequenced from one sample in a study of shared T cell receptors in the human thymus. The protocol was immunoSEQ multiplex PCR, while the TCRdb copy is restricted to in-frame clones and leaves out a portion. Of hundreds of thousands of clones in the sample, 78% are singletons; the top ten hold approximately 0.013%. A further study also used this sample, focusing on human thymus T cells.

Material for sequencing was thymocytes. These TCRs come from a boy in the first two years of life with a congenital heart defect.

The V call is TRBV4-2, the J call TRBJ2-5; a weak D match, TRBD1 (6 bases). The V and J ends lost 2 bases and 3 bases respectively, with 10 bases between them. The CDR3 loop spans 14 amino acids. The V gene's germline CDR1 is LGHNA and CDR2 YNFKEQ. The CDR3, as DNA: TGTGCCAGCAGCCAAATCGCAGGGGAAGAGACCCAGTACTTC. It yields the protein CASSQIAGEETQYF.

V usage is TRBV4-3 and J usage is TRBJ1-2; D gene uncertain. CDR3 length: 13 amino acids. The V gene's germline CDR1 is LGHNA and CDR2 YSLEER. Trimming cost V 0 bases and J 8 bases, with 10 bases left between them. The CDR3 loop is CASSQDWPGGYTF. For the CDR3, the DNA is TGCGCCAGCAGCCAAGATTGGCCGGGGGGCTACACCTTC.

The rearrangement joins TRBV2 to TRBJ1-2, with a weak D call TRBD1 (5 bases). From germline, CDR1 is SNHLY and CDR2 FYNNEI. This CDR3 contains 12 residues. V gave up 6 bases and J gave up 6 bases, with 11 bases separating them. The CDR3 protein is CASRGRENGYTF. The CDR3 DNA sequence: TGTGCCAGCAGGGGCAGGGAAAATGGCTACACCTTC.

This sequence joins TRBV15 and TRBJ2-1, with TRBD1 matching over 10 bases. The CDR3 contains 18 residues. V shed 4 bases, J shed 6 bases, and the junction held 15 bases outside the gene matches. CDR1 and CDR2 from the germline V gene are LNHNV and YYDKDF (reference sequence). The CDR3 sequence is CATSMEGDRGLSINEQFF. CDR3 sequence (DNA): TGTGCCACCAGCATGGAGGGGGACAGGGGCCTCTCCATCAATGAGCAGTTCTTC.

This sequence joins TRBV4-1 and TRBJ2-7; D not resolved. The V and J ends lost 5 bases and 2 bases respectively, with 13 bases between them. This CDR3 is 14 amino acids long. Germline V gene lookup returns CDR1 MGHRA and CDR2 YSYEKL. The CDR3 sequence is CASSSRPGAYEQYF. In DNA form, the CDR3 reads TGCGCCAGCAGCTCGCGTCCGGGTGCCTACGAGCAGTACTTC.

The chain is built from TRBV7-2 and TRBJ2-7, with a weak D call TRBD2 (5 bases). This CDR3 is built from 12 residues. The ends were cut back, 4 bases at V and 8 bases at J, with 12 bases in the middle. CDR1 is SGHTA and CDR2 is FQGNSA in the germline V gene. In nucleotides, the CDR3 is TGTGCCAGCAGCTCAGAGGGCCTGAAGCAGTACTTC. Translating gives CASSSEGLKQYF.

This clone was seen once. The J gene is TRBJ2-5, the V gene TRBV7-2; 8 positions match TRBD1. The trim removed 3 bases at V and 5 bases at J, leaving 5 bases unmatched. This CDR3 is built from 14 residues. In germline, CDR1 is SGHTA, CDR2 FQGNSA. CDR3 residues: CASSFDRGEETQYF. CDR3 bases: TGTGCCAGCAGCTTCGACAGGGGAGAGGAGACCCAGTACTTC.

The CDR3 here is CASSLDETGGQTDTQYF. The CDR3 region has the DNA TGTGCCAGCAGCTTAGATGAGACAGGGGGCCAGACAGATACGCAGTATTTT. This chain connects TRBV7-9 to TRBJ2-3; 10 nucleotides align to TRBD1. Trimming at V came to 1 base and at J to 3 bases, leaving 7 bases not matched to a gene. The CDR3 is made up of 17 amino acids. CDR1 is SEHNR and CDR2 is FQNEAQ in the germline V gene (reference sequence). Together with reference TRBV7-9 and TRBJ2-3, the CDR3 gives the full variable domain: DTGVSQNPRHKITKRGQNVTFRCDPISEHNRLYWYRQTLGQGPEFLTYFQNEAQLEKSRLLSDRFSAERPKGSFSTLEIQRTEQGDSAMYLCASSLDETGGQTDTQYFGPGTRLTVL.

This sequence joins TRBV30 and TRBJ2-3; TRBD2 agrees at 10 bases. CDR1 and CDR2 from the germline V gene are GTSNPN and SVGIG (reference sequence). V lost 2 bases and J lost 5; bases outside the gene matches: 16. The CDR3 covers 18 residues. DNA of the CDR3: TGTGCCTGGAGTCCTCCCCCCCTGGTCAGCGGGAGGGGAGATACGCAGTATTTT. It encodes CAWSPPPLVSGRGDTQYF.

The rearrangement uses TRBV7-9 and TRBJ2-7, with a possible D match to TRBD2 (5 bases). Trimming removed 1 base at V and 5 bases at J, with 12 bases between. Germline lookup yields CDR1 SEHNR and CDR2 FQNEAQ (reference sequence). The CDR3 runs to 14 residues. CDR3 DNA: TGTGCCAGCAGCTTAGAGCGAGGGTCCGACGAGCAGTACTTC. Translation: CASSLERGSDEQYF. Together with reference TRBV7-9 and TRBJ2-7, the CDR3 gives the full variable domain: DTGVSQNPRHKITKRGQNVTFRCDPISEHNRLYWYRQTLGQGPEFLTYFQNEAQLEKSRLLSDRFSAERPKGSFSTLEIQRTEQGDSAMYLCASSLERGSDEQYFGPGTRLTVT.

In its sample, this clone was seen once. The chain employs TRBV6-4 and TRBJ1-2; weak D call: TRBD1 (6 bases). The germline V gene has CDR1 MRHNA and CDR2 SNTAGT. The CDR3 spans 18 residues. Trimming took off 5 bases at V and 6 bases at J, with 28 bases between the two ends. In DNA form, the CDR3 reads TGTGCCAGCAGTCAAGACTACCTCGACAGGATCTATGTGGATGGCTACACCTTC. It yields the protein CASSQDYLDRIYVDGYTF.

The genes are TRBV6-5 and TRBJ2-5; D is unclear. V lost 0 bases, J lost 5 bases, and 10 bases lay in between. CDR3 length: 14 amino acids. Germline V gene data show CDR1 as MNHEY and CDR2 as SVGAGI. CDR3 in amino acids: CASSYSSAKETQYF. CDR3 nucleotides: TGTGCCAGCAGTTACTCCTCCGCGAAGGAGACCCAGTACTTC.

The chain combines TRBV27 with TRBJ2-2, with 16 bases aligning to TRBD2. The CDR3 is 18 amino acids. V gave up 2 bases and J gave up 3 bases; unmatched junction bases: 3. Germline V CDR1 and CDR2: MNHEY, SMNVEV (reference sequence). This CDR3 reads CASSLGTSGRAHTGELFF. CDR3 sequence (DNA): TGTGCCAGCAGTTTAGGGACTAGCGGGAGGGCCCACACCGGGGAGCTGTTTTTT.

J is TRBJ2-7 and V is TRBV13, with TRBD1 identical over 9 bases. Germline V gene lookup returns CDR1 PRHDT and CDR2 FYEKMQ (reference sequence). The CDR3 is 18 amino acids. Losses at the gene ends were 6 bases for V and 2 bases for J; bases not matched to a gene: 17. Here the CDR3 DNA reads TGTGCCAGCAGTCCCGGGACAGGGCCTACGCGCCCCACCTACGAGCAGTACTTC. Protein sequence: CASSPGTGPTRPTYEQYF.

CDR3 loop: CASSITGGVTNTEAFF. The CDR3 nucleotides are TGTGCCAGTAGTATAACAGGGGGCGTCACGAACACTGAAGCTTTCTTT. The gene calls are TRBV19 and TRBJ1-1, with 9 bases that match TRBD1. Looked up from germline, CDR1 is LNHDA and CDR2 is SQIVND (reference sequence). The CDR3 runs to 16 residues. The V and J ends lost 2 bases and 1 base, in that order; junction bases with no gene match: 5.

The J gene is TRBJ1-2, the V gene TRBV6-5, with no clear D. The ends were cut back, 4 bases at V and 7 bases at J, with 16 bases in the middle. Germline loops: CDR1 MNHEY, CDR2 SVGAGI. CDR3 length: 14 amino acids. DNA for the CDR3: TGTGCCAGCAGTTTAGGAGGCCCGATGTTTGGCTACACCTTC. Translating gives CASSLGGPMFGYTF.

CDR3 region: CASTLAGGFHEQYF. The CDR3 DNA reads TGTGCCAGTACGTTAGCGGGAGGTTTCCACGAGCAGTACTTC. The chain joins TRBV18 to TRBJ2-7; 10 positions agree with TRBD2. V trimming: 9 bases; J trimming: 5 bases; junction bases outside the gene matches: 10. CDR1 is KGHSH, CDR2 LQKENI, per germline. This CDR3 spans 14 amino acids.

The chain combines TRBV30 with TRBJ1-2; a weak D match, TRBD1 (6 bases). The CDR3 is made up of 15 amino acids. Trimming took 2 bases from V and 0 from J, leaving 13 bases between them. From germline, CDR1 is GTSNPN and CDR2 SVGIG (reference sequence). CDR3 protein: CAWSKSDRTNYGYTF. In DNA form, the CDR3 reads TGTGCCTGGAGTAAGTCGGACAGAACTAACTATGGCTACACCTTC.

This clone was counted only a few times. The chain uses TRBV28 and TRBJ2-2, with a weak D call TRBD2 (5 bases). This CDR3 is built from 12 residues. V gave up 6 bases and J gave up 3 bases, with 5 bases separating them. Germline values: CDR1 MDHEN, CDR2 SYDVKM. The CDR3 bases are TGTGCCAGCAGCGGGGACACCGGGGAGCTGTTTTTT. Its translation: CASSGDTGELFF.

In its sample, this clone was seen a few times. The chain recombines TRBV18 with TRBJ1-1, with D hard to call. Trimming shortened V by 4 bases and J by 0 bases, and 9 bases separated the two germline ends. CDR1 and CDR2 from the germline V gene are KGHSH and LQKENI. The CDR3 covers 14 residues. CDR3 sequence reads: CASSRNYMNTEAFF. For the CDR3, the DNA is TGTGCCAGCTCACGGAACTACATGAACACTGAAGCTTTCTTT.